This T cell receptor (beta chain) appears in the sequencing data of a study of PD-1 blockade in mismatch repair-deficient tumors. Some clones are missing from TCRdb's copy, which holds only in-frame ones; the method was immunoSEQ multiplex PCR. Of just over 25,000 clones listed, 70% to 85% are singletons. CDR3 size: 16 residues. V was pared by 7 bases and J by 6 bases, with 17 bases of the junction left unmatched. Germline loops: CDR1 SGHTA, CDR2 FQGNSA. The TCR-sequenced patients were a few responders to pembrolizumab. The sequence was obtained from an adult with mismatch repair-deficient cancer. The source was PBMCs, collected before pembrolizumab treatment. The chain couples TRBV7-2 to TRBJ2-7; 8 nucleotides align to TRBD2. This chain's CDR3 is CASNPGLTSASGEQYF. As DNA, the CDR3 is TGTGCCAGCAACCCGGGACTGACTAGCGCGTCTGGCGAGCAGTACTTC.